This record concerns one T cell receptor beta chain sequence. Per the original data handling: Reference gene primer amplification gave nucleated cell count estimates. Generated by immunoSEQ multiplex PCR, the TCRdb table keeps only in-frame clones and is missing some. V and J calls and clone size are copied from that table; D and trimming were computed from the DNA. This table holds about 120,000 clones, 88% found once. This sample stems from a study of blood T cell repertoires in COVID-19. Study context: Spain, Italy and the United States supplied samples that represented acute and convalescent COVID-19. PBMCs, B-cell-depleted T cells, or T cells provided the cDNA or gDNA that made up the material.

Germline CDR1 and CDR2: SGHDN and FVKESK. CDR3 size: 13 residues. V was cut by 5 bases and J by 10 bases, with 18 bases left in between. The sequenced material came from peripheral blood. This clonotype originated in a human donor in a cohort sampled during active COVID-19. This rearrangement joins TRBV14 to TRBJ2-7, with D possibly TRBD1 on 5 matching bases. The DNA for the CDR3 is TGTGCCAGCAGCACAGGCCAACCAGCCCGACAGTACTTC. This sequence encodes CASSTGQPARQYF.